Below are 27 T cell receptor beta chains sequenced from a single sample in a study of OX40 agonist ivuxolimab in advanced cancers. Data came from immunoSEQ multiplex PCR; TCRdb stores just in-frame clones and leaves some out. This table has around 66,000 clones, approximately 81% appearing once. The specimen comprised CD4+ or CD8+ T cells sorted from blood, sampled in a trial of the OX40 agonist ivuxolimab. The origin of the receptors is an adult with an advanced solid tumor such as melanoma, head and neck, liver or kidney cancer.

J is TRBJ1-3 and V is TRBV27; D unresolved. V lost 2 bases and J lost 4, with 12 bases in between. The germline CDR1 and CDR2 sequences are MNHEY and SMNVEV (reference sequence). This CDR3 region has 15 residues. The CDR3 sequence is CASSLNGPGGNTIYF. The CDR3 nucleotides are TGTGCCAGCAGTTTAAATGGTCCGGGAGGAAACACCATATATTTT.

The genes are TRBV11-2 and TRBJ1-4; unclear D gene. Germline CDR1 SGHAT, CDR2 FQNNGV. Trimming took 2 bases from V and 8 from J, leaving 21 bases between them. This CDR3 has 17 residues. The CDR3 coding sequence is TGTGCCAGCAGCTTACTGGAGGACGGAAAGATTAGGGAAAAACTGTTTTTT. This sequence encodes CASSLLEDGKIREKLFF.

This clone was seen once. V usage is TRBV7-9 and J usage is TRBJ2-3; tentative D call: TRBD1 (5 bases). Germline V gene data show CDR1 as SEHNR and CDR2 as FQNEAQ (reference sequence). This CDR3 has 14 amino acids. Trimming removed 7 bases at V and 1 base at J, with 12 bases between. The CDR3 loop reads CASTGMGGTDTQYF. The CDR3 DNA follows: TGTGCCAGCACAGGGATGGGTGGCACAGATACGCAGTATTTT.

V usage is TRBV2 and J usage is TRBJ1-2; D is unresolved. With 3 bases removed from V and 0 bases from J, the gap between germline ends came to 11 bases. The germline V gene has CDR1 SNHLY and CDR2 FYNNEI. This CDR3 comprises 15 residues. CDR3 residues: CASSDVGQSNYGYTF. CDR3 DNA sequence: TGTGCCAGCAGTGATGTGGGTCAATCTAACTATGGCTACACCTTC.

The chain employs TRBV6-5 and TRBJ1-1; D unclear. Trimming took off 6 bases at V and 1 base at J, with 15 bases between the two ends. The CDR3 runs 15 residues. The germline gives CDR1 MNHEY, CDR2 SVGAGI. The chain's CDR3 is CASSRARTENTEAFF. CDR3 nucleotide sequence: TGTGCCAGCAGCCGTGCCAGGACGGAGAACACTGAAGCTTTCTTT.

This clone was detected only once. V and J are TRBV19 and TRBJ1-2; TRBD1 might be the D (5 bases). Germline lookup yields CDR1 LNHDA and CDR2 SQIVND (reference sequence). The CDR3 loop spans 15 amino acids. Between the trimmed V and J ends, which lost 9 bases and 0 bases, there was a span of 17 bases. The CDR3 is CASSPGDLANYGYTF. The CDR3 nucleotides read TGTGCCAGCAGCCCCGGGGACTTAGCTAACTATGGCTACACCTTC.

The sample holds one count of this clone. This sequence joins TRBV9 and TRBJ2-1; 7 bases are a match to TRBD2. The V gene's germline CDR1 is SGDLS and CDR2 YYNGEE. J gave up 9 bases and V 0 bases, and 12 bases lay outside the gene matches. The CDR3 has 16 residues. CDR3 loop: CASSVAGGGSLFEQFF. CDR3 nucleotides: TGTGCCAGCAGCGTAGCGGGGGGTGGGTCATTGTTTGAGCAGTTCTTC.

The CDR3 coding sequence is TGTGCCAGCAGTTTATCGGGAGGGTTTGGCTACACCTTC. It yields the protein CASSLSGGFGYTF. The chain uses TRBV27 and TRBJ1-2; D call uncertain. Germline V gene data show CDR1 as MNHEY and CDR2 as SMNVEV (reference sequence). The CDR3 totals 13 residues. The germline V and J ends were trimmed by 0 bases and 7 bases, with 9 bases remaining between them.

V is TRBV5-4 and J is TRBJ2-7; 10 bases are a match to TRBD2. Germline V gene sequence: CDR1 SGHNT, CDR2 YYREEE (reference sequence). J gave up 4 bases and V 2 bases, and 3 bases lay outside the gene matches. This CDR3 spans 14 amino acids. CDR3 bases: TGTGCCAGCAGCTTTAGCGGGGGGACGTACGAGCAGTACTTC. Residues: CASSFSGGTYEQYF. Based on the CDR3 plus reference TRBV5-4 and TRBJ2-7, the full variable domain is ETGVTQSPTHLIKTRGQQVTLRCSSQSGHNTVSWYQQALGQGPQFIFQYYREEENGRGNFPPRFSGLQFPNYSSELNVNALELDDSALYLCASSFSGGTYEQYFGPGTRLTVT.

The gene calls are TRBV18 and TRBJ1-2; possible D gene TRBD1, 6 bases. This CDR3 is built from 14 residues. The V end lost 3 bases, the J end lost 5 bases, and 13 bases lay between the germline ends. Germline loops: CDR1 KGHSH, CDR2 LQKENI. The CDR3 is CASSPRAGVYGYTF. The CDR3 bases are TGTGCCAGCTCACCGCGGGCAGGGGTTTATGGCTACACCTTC.

The chain carries TRBV28 and TRBJ2-7; a possible D gene is TRBD2 (5 bases). V shed 5 bases and J shed 4 bases, with 6 bases lying between them. This CDR3 comprises 11 residues. The germline CDR1 and CDR2 sequences are MDHEN and SYDVKM. The CDR3, as DNA: TGTGCCAGCAGTAAGCGGTACGAGCAGTACTTC. Translation gives CASSKRYEQYF. The variable domain in full, with the rest retrieved from reference TRBV28 and TRBJ2-7, is DVKVTQSSRYLVKRTGEKVFLECVQDMDHENMFWYRQDPGLGLRLIYFSYDVKMKEKGDIPEGYSVSREKKERFSLILESASTNQTSMYLCASSKRYEQYFGPGTRLTVT.

The chain recombines TRBV20-1 with TRBJ2-1; D gene ambiguous. This CDR3 spans 11 amino acids. Germline V lookup: CDR1 DFQATT, CDR2 SNEGSKA (reference sequence). For the CDR3, the DNA is TGCAGGGCGCCCTCCTACAATGAGCAGTTCTTC. This encodes CRAPSYNEQFF.

J is TRBJ2-7 and V is TRBV18; either TRBD1 or TRBD2 may supply D (5 bases each). The CDR3 covers 12 residues. Germline CDR1 KGHSH, CDR2 LQKENI. V was clipped by 3 bases and J by 6 bases, with 9 bases between them. CDR3: CASSPGGGEQYF. CDR3 in DNA: TGTGCCAGCTCACCGGGTGGGGGCGAGCAGTACTTC.

V and J are TRBV7-2 and TRBJ1-1, with D hard to call. The ends were cut back, 5 bases at V and 1 base at J, with 11 bases in the middle. CDR1 and CDR2 (germline): SGHTA, FQGNSA. The CDR3 has 14 amino acids. The CDR3 nucleotides are TGTGCCAGCAGCAAAGGGAATGCGAACACTGAAGCTTTCTTT. Residues: CASSKGNANTEAFF.

The chain couples TRBV5-1 to TRBJ2-1, with D perhaps TRBD1 or TRBD2 (5 bases each). The V gene lost 3 bases and the J gene lost 3 bases, with 13 bases spanning the gap. This CDR3 contains 15 residues. Germline V CDR1 and CDR2: SGHRS, YFSETQ. Here the CDR3 reads CASSWQGEGYNEQFF. The CDR3 bases are TGCGCCAGCAGCTGGCAGGGAGAAGGCTACAATGAGCAGTTCTTC.

The J gene is TRBJ1-3, the V gene TRBV4-2, with a weak D call TRBD1 (5 bases). CDR1 and CDR2 from the germline V gene are LGHNA and YNFKEQ. Trimming took 3 bases from V and 4 from J, leaving 19 bases between them. This CDR3 spans 17 amino acids. The CDR3 loop reads CASSHSRARDVGNTIYF. CDR3 bases: TGTGCCAGCAGCCACTCAAGGGCCCGGGACGTCGGAAACACCATATATTTT.

This chain uses TRBV6-1 with TRBJ2-7; maybe TRBD2 (5 bases). Germline V lookup: CDR1 MNHNS, CDR2 SASEGT. Trimming cost V 7 bases and J 7 bases, with 17 bases left between them. The CDR3 spans 13 residues. The CDR3 protein is CASNDGVAREQYF. The CDR3 bases are TGTGCCAGCAACGACGGGGTAGCGCGTGAGCAGTACTTC.

The chain recombines TRBV6-1 with TRBJ2-1, with 8 positions matching TRBD1. The CDR3 has 15 residues. Germline values: CDR1 MNHNS, CDR2 SASEGT. After removal of 5 bases from V and 7 bases from J, the junction contained 10 bases not matched to a gene. Written as DNA, the CDR3 is TGTGCCAGCAGTCCCCGGCAGGGGGCCGGGAATGAGCAGTTCTTC. Residues: CASSPRQGAGNEQFF.

This rearrangement joins TRBV7-8 to TRBJ1-1; D is perhaps TRBD1 (5 bases). The ends were cut back, 5 bases at V and 1 base at J, with 17 bases in the middle. The length of the CDR3 is 16 residues. Per the germline V gene, CDR1 is SGHVS and CDR2 is FQNEAQ. The CDR3 region is CASSATDSYANTEAFF. Here the CDR3 DNA reads TGTGCCAGCAGCGCGACAGACTCATACGCGAACACTGAAGCTTTCTTT.

The sample holds one count of this clone. V and J are TRBV6-1 and TRBJ2-3; the match to TRBD2 covers 7 bases. Germline values: CDR1 MNHNS, CDR2 SASEGT. V dropped 7 bases and J dropped 0; count of bases not matched to a gene: 1. The length of the CDR3 is 13 residues. The CDR3 protein is CASKRESTDTQYF. CDR3 nucleotide sequence: TGTGCCAGCAAGCGGGAAAGCACAGATACGCAGTATTTT.

The rearrangement uses TRBV7-3 and TRBJ1-5; D ambiguous. CDR1 and CDR2 from the germline V gene are SGHTA and FQGTGA. This CDR3 is built from 14 residues. V dropped 2 bases and J dropped 2 bases, with 7 bases sitting between them. CDR3 sequence: CASSLGNGNQPQHF. The CDR3 bases are TGTGCCAGCAGCTTAGGGAACGGCAATCAGCCCCAGCATTTT.

The V and J genes are TRBV27 and TRBJ2-7; D unresolved. V was shortened by 6 bases and J by 3 bases, with 24 bases between the two germline ends. CDR1 and CDR2 (germline): MNHEY, SMNVEV (reference sequence). The CDR3 contains 17 residues. Written as DNA, the CDR3 is TGTGCCAGCAGGCTAGGTCCGACACCCAGCCCGGTCTACGAGCAGTACTTC. This gives the protein CASRLGPTPSPVYEQYF.

The chain couples TRBV19 to TRBJ2-2, with no clear D. Trimming took 5 bases from V and 6 from J, leaving 13 bases between them. Germline loops: CDR1 LNHDA, CDR2 SQIVND (reference sequence). The CDR3 runs to 14 residues. The DNA of the CDR3 is TGTGCCAGTAGTTCGGACCCTTACGCCGGGGAGCTGTTTTTT. This encodes CASSSDPYAGELFF.

The sample holds a few counts of this clone. This sequence joins TRBV5-3 and TRBJ2-5, with D unresolved. TRBV5-3 is treated as an ORF (open reading frame) with a function not yet certain. This CDR3 comprises 15 residues. Trimming left V 4 bases short and J 3 bases short, with 16 bases between. The CDR3 coding sequence is TGTGCCAGAAGCCCCCCCAGGACGCTAAAAGAGACCCAGTACTTC. It encodes CARSPPRTLKETQYF.

The chain joins TRBV11-2 to TRBJ2-2; D possibly corresponds to TRBD2 (5 bases). The CDR3 contains 15 residues. Germline V gene sequence: CDR1 SGHAT, CDR2 FQNNGV. V was pared by 3 bases and J by 1 base, with 9 bases between. The CDR3 sequence: CASSLRAGNTGELFF. The CDR3 DNA reads as TGTGCCAGCAGCTTGAGGGCCGGGAACACCGGGGAGCTGTTTTTT. The full variable domain, with the rest looked up from reference TRBV11-2 and TRBJ2-2, is EAGVAQSPRYKIIEKRQSVAFWCNPISGHATLYWYQQILGQGPKLLIQFQNNGVVDDSQLPKDRFSAERLKGVDSTLKIQPAKLEDSAVYLCASSLRAGNTGELFFGEGSRLTVL.

V is TRBV18 and J is TRBJ2-5; D ambiguous. With 2 bases removed from V and 3 bases from J, the gap between germline ends came to 4 bases. Germline-derived CDR1 and CDR2 are KGHSH and LQKENI. The CDR3 runs to 12 residues. DNA of the CDR3: TGTGCCAGCTCACCAGGGGAAGAGACCCAGTACTTC. Protein product: CASSPGEETQYF.

The chain recombines TRBV5-1 with TRBJ1-5; no clear D. Germline V gene data show CDR1 as SGHRS and CDR2 as YFSETQ. Deletions cut 0 bases from V and 7 bases from J, with 11 bases between. This CDR3 region has 14 residues. The CDR3 coding sequence is TGCGCCAGCAGCTTGGTCTGGGGAGGGCAGCCCCAGCATTTT. It translates to CASSLVWGGQPQHF.